These 9 T cell receptor beta chains were all obtained from the same sample, sequenced in a study of human T cells and chemical hapten exposure. As for time point: patch test 3, about 24 weeks after DPC sensitization. Treatment specified: therapeutic diphenylcyclopropenone sensitization with weekly scalp DPC. TCRdb passed the RACE reads through MiXCR, listing each CDR3 protein once. The data contain more than 95,000 distinct CDR3 sequences, about 34% of them singletons. Specimen: whole blood, collected in connection with sensitization to the hapten diphenylcyclopropenone (DPC). These receptors all stem from a man in his forties with alopecia areata. Some clones in this sample may be carry-over from other donors' samples.

The chain carries TRBV6-6 and TRBJ1-4; 11 positions match TRBD1. Germline V gene data show CDR1 as MNHNY and CDR2 as SVGAGI (reference sequence). The ends lost 6 bases at V and 8 bases at J; junction bases unmatched: 11. There are 16 residues in the CDR3. The CDR3 here is CASSISPWTGGEKLFF. The CDR3 DNA reads TGTGCCAGCAGCATCAGCCCCTGGACAGGGGGCGAAAAACTGTTTTTT.

The rearrangement uses TRBV20-1 and TRBJ2-1; the match to TRBD2 covers 7 bases. The germline V gene encodes CDR1 DFQATT and CDR2 SNEGSKA (reference sequence). This CDR3 spans 13 amino acids. The junction had 10 bases not matched to a gene; V was cut back by 6 bases and J by 8 bases. In nucleotides, the CDR3 is TGCAGTGCCCCCACCTCCGGGAGGCATGAGCAGTTCTTC. Translated: CSAPTSGRHEQFF.

The chain combines TRBV6-2 or TRBV6-3 with TRBJ2-7, with 11 positions matching TRBD2. Germline CDR1 is MNHEY and CDR2 is SVGEGT. This CDR3 comprises 14 residues. The J segment lost 12 bases and the V segment lost 0 bases, leaving 7 bases of the junction unmatched. The DNA for the CDR3 is TGTGCCAGCAGTTACTCAACTAGCGGGAGCCGGCGGTACGTC. This translates into CASSYSTSGSRRYV.

The table lists this clonotype with a few counts. The rearrangement uses TRBV20-1 and TRBJ2-7; 14 nucleotides agree with TRBD2. Trimming removed 4 bases from V and 6 bases from J; junction bases left unmatched: 8. CDR3 size: 15 residues. Per germline, CDR1 DFQATT and CDR2 SNEGSKA (reference sequence). CDR3 protein: CSAKHPGLAGVEQYF. CDR3 sequence (DNA): TGCAGTGCTAAACACCCGGGACTAGCGGGAGTCGAGCAGTACTTC.

This clonotype occurred once. J is TRBJ1-1 and V is TRBV27; D not resolved. In germline, CDR1 is MNHEY, CDR2 SMNVEV (reference sequence). The V and J ends lost 3 bases and 2 bases respectively, with 16 bases between them. This CDR3 is 16 amino acids long. In DNA, the CDR3 is TGTGCCAGCAGTTTTGGGTCTACCCTCGGTAACACTGAAGCTTTCTTT. Residues: CASSFGSTLGNTEAFF.

In its sample, this clonotype was seen a few times. The rearrangement uses TRBV19 and TRBJ2-1, with a possible D match to TRBD2 (6 bases). The V gene lost 5 bases and the J gene lost 2 bases, with 16 bases spanning the gap. The CDR3 is made up of 16 amino acids. Germline values: CDR1 LNHDA, CDR2 SQIVND (reference sequence). The DNA for the CDR3 is TGTGCCAGTAGTGGGGGTGCGGGATCAACCTACAATGAGCAGTTCTTC. Translated, it gives CASSGGAGSTYNEQFF. The whole variable domain, remainder taken from reference TRBV19 and TRBJ2-1, is DGGITQSPKYLFRKEGQNVTLSCEQNLNHDAMYWYRQDPGQGLRLIYYSQIVNDFQKGDIAEGYSVSREKKESFPLTVTSAQKNPTAFYLCASSGGAGSTYNEQFFGPGTRLTVL.

This clonotype was counted only a few times. The rearrangement links TRBV20-1 to TRBJ2-7; D is perhaps TRBD2 (6 bases). Per the germline V gene, CDR1 is DFQATT and CDR2 is SNEGSKA (reference sequence). The ends were cut back, 3 bases at V and 4 bases at J, with 19 bases in the middle. The CDR3 length is 15 residues. CDR3 loop: CSASGVGGEGYEQYF. DNA for the CDR3: TGCAGTGCTAGCGGTGTCGGGGGAGAAGGGTACGAGCAGTACTTC.

This clonotype was observed once. The V gene is TRBV12-5, the J gene TRBJ1-3; D may be TRBD1 (6 bases). With 3 bases removed from V and 0 bases from J, the gap between germline ends came to 24 bases. The CDR3 has 20 amino acids. Looked up from germline, CDR1 is LGHNT and CDR2 is FRNRAP. The CDR3 DNA sequence: TGTGCTAGTGGTTTACGAACGTTTCAAGACAGGCTGAGCTCTGGAAACACCATATATTTT. Amino acids: CASGLRTFQDRLSSGNTIYF.

The chain joins TRBV28 to TRBJ2-5; TRBD1 is a possible D gene (6 bases). Trimming stripped 6 bases from V and 5 bases from J, with 16 bases between. This CDR3 is built from 14 residues. Germline CDR1 and CDR2: MDHEN and SYDVKM. The CDR3: CASSLTGFRETQYF. Written as DNA, the CDR3 is TGTGCCAGCAGCCTAACAGGGTTCCGGGAGACCCAGTACTTC.